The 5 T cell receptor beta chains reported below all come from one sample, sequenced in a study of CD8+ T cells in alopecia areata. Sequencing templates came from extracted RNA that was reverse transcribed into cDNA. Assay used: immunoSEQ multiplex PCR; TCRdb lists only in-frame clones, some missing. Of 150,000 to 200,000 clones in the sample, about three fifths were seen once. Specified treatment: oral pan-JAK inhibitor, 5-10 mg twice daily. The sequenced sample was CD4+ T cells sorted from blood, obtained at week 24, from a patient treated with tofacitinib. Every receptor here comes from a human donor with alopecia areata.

CDR3 sequence: CASSKIISGGSKETQYF. The CDR3, as DNA: TGTGCCAGCAGCAAGATAATTAGCGGGGGGTCTAAAGAGACCCAGTACTTC. This rearrangement joins TRBV11-2 to TRBJ2-5; 10 positions match TRBD2. Germline V gene lookup returns CDR1 SGHAT and CDR2 FQNNGV. The CDR3 spans 17 residues. V shed 5 bases, J shed 3 bases, and the junction held 12 bases outside the gene matches. Full variable domain (missing parts from reference TRBV11-2 and TRBJ2-5): EAGVAQSPRYKIIEKRQSVAFWCNPISGHATLYWYQQILGQGPKLLIQFQNNGVVDDSQLPKDRFSAERLKGVDSTLKIQPAKLEDSAVYLCASSKIISGGSKETQYFGPGTRLLVL.

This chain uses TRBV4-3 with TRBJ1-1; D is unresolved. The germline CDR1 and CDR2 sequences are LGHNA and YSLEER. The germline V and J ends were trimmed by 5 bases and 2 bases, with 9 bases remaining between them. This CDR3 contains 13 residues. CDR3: CASSDETNTEAFF. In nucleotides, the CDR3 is TGCGCCAGCAGCGATGAAACCAACACTGAAGCTTTCTTT.

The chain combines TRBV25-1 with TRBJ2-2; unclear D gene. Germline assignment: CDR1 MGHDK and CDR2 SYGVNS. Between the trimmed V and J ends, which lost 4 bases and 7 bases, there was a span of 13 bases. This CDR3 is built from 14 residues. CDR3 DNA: TGTGCCAGCAGTGGGTTTGGATCGAACGGGGAGCTGTTTTTT. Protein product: CASSGFGSNGELFF. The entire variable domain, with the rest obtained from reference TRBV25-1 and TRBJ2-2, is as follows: EADIYQTPRYLVIGTGKKITLECSQTMGHDKMYWYQQDPGMELHLIHYSYGVNSTEKGDLSSESTVSRIRTEHFPLTLESARPSHTSQYLCASSGFGSNGELFFGEGSRLTVL.

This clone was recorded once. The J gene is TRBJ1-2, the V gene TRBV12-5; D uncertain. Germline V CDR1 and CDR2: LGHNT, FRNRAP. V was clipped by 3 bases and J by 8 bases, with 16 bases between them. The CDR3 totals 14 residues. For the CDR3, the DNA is TGTGCTAGTGGTTTAGCGGAAAACCGACCCGGCTACACCTTC. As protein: CASGLAENRPGYTF.

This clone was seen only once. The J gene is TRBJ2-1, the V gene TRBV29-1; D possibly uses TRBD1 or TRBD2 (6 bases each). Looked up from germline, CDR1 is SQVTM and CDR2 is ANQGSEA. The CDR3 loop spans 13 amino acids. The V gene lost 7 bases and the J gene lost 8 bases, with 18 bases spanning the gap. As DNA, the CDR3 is TGCAGCGCCCGGTCGGGGGCCGGGGATGAGCAGTTCTTC. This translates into CSARSGAGDEQFF.